This T cell receptor beta chain was documented in a study of blood T cell repertoires in COVID-19. As for the study in general: Spain, Italy and the United States supplied samples that represented acute and convalescent COVID-19. PBMCs, B-cell-depleted T cells, or T cells provided the cDNA or gDNA that made up the material.

This clone came up a few times. The CDR3 extends over 15 amino acids. V dropped 4 bases and J dropped 3 bases, with 16 bases sitting between them. The V gene's germline CDR1 is SGHNT and CDR2 YYREEE (reference sequence). As handled by the study authors: By means of reference gene primer amplification, nucleated cell counts were estimated. Some clones are missing from TCRdb's copy, which holds only in-frame ones; the method was immunoSEQ multiplex PCR. V, J and clone size are those of that table, while D and trimming were read from the DNA. Altogether approximately 230,000 clones are present, about 90% being singletons, with the ten largest covering about 3%.

This receptor was taken from a man younger than 30 with active or convalescent COVID-19. What was sequenced was peripheral blood. The chain joins TRBV5-4 to TRBJ1-2, with D possibly matching TRBD1 (6 bases). The CDR3 reads CASSPSSQGDYGYTF. The CDR3 nucleotides read TGTGCCAGCAGCCCATCTTCACAGGGAGACTATGGCTACACCTTC.